A selection of T cell receptor beta chains follows, all from one sample in a study of cytomegalovirus exposure and HLA in healthy donors. Repertoires were generated with immunoSEQ multiplex PCR, while TCRdb's copy carries only in-frame clones and drops some. This table has about 93,000 clones, 65% to 85% appearing once. The sequenced sample consisted of PBMCs. All receptors come from a man aged 50-59 years in good health and CMV-seronegative. Both conserved end residues are part of each CDR3. The D gene is left open where the match is weak.

TRBV4-1 | . | CASSQGEGSYGYTF
TRBV7-2 | TRBD2 | CASSLAGRGVSDTQYF
TRBV5-1 | . | CASSLGGLTYNEQFF
TRBV9 | . | CASSVGQGTHEQYF
TRBV11-3 | . | CASSPRTLDTGANVLTF
TRBV18 | . | CASSPRSGLQETQYF
TRBV7-6 | . | CASRGRRNTEAFF
TRBV5-6 | TRBD1 | CASSLDDRVVFF
TRBV7-9 | TRBD2 | CASSRGLAGVGWNEQFF
TRBV6-1 | TRBD1 | CASSATGGSGNTIYF
TRBV21-1 | . | CASSKWDRGDTEAFF
TRBV27 | TRBD2 | CASSLSGRWYEQYF
TRBV5-1 | . | CASSSAMYNEQFF
TRBV28 | TRBD1 | CASRSYRGGILEAFF
TRBV19 | TRBD1 | CASSIMGQRITYYSNQPQHF
TRBV7-9 | . | CASSLEQVPEAFF
TRBV19 | . | CASSMGTGGSTEAFF
TRBV21-1 | . | CASTGKDRGFSQPQHF
TRBV9 | TRBD2 | CASSVGGEGPHEQYF
TRBV9 | TRBD2 | CASSVAGLAANGEQYF
TRBV29-1 | . | CSVDESRGSTDTQYF
TRBV7-9 | TRBD2 | CASSLGGRGYEQYF
TRBV29-1 | . | CSVEGIPGQGSLVAGVSVNEQFF
TRBV10-3 | TRBD1 | CAITQGTYGYTF
TRBV30 | TRBD2 | CACAGLAGPYNEQFF
TRBV27 | TRBD2 | CASSLTGETGILAGAHEQFF
TRBV5-1 | TRBD1 | CASSKGQGIRETQYF
TRBV28 | . | CASHGGGLYSYEQYF
TRBV9 | TRBD1 | CASSVGQGGYGYTF
TRBV14 | TRBD1 | CASSLDRNYGYTF
TRBV19 | . | CASSYGRVNTEAFF
TRBV5-1 | . | CASRPLGQNTGELFF
TRBV30 | TRBD2 | CAWSPGLAGYEQYF
TRBV28 | . | CASSRPYQGLLAKNIQYF
TRBV7-2 | . | CASSLKSGVKNEQYF
TRBV7-2 | TRBD2 | CASSSRTSGSPEQYF
TRBV27 | . | CASSPDSGPSTGELFF
TRBV5-8 | TRBD2 | CASSPTSGRSRSYNEQFF
TRBV7-2 | . | CASSLEPGEGQFF
TRBV4-2 | TRBD1 | CASSQDGAGTGKNEQFF
TRBV27 | . | CASSLFQAAGGIGELFF
TRBV4-2 | . | CASSPDDDYNTGELFF
TRBV9 | . | CASSVEPVSYEQYF
TRBV2 | TRBD1 | CASSRGQMYDEQYF
TRBV5-4 | TRBD2 | CASSPPGRGFEQYF
TRBV13 | . | CASSPPTSAGTGELFF
TRBV28 | . | CASSLGGSQYF
TRBV5-1 | . | CASSLYEGVKNIQYF
TRBV11-2 | . | CASSLSGNQPQHF
TRBV5-5 | . | CASSLERTNQPQHF
TRBV4-3 | . | CASSQDGRVGAYTF
TRBV7-7 | . | CASSPWRLNTEAFF
TRBV27 | . | CASSLEAPSYNEQFF
TRBV6-4 | TRBD2 | CASSDVAGGPMDEQFF